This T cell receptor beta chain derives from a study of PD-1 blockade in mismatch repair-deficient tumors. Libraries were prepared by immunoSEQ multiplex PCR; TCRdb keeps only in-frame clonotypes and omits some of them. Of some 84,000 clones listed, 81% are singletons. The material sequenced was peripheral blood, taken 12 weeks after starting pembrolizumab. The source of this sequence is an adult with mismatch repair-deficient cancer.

CDR3 sequence (DNA): TGTGCCAGTAGTATATCGCCTAGCGGAGCCTACGAGCAGTACTTC. The encoded protein is CASSISPSGAYEQYF. V gene TRBV19 combines with J gene TRBJ2-7; 7 bases are a match to TRBD2. The CDR3 runs to 15 residues. V was pared by 2 bases and J by 2 bases, with 6 bases of the junction left unmatched. Germline V gene lookup returns CDR1 LNHDA and CDR2 SQIVND (reference sequence).